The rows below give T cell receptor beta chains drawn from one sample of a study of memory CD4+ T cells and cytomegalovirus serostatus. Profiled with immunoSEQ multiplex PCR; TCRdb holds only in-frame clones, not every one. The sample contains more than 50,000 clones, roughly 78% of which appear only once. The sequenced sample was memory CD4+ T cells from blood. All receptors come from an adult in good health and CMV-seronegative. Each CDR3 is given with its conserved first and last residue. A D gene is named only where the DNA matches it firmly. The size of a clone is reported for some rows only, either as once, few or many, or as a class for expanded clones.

CASSLDSYNEQFF | TGTGCCAGCAGCTTGGACAGTTACAATGAGCAGTTCTTC | TRBV7-2 | . | . | 13 | TRBJ2-1
CASSVDGYNTEAFF | TGTGCCAGCAGCGTGGACGGATACAACACTGAAGCTTTCTTT | TRBV7-2 | . | . | 14 | TRBJ1-1
CASSVDRWGSGGYTF | TGTGCCAGCAGCGTAGATCGTTGGGGTTCTGGAGGCTACACCTTC | TRBV9 | . | . | 15 | TRBJ1-2
CASSPPSETGYGYTF | TGTGCCAGCAGCCCCCCGTCTGAGACAGGGTATGGCTACACCTTC | TRBV7-9 | . | TRBD1 | 15 | TRBJ1-2
CASSLGQRDTQYF | TGTGCCAGCAGCTTGGGACAACGGGATACGCAGTATTTT | TRBV5-6 | . | . | 13 | TRBJ2-3
CASSGQGWETQYF | TGTGCCAGCAGCGGACAGGGGTGGGAGACCCAGTACTTC | TRBV5-5 | . | TRBD1 | 13 | TRBJ2-5
CASSQERIRGGELFF | TGTGCCAGCAGCCAAGAACGGATACGGGGAGGGGAGCTGTTTTTT | TRBV14 | . | . | 15 | TRBJ2-2
CAWTGRPSGNTIYF | TGTGCCTGGACGGGCAGGCCCTCTGGAAACACCATATATTTT | TRBV30 | once | . | 14 | TRBJ1-3
CASSRDWTGNYGYTF | TGTGCCAGCAGCCGAGATTGGACAGGCAACTATGGCTACACCTTC | TRBV7-3 | . | TRBD1 | 15 | TRBJ1-2
CASSESRGTQETQYF | TGTGCCAGCAGTGAAAGTCGGGGGACCCAAGAGACCCAGTACTTC | TRBV2 | . | . | 15 | TRBJ2-5
CASSRPGPSYNEQFF | TGTGCCAGTAGTCGACCGGGACCCTCCTACAATGAGCAGTTCTTC | TRBV19 | few | . | 15 | TRBJ2-1
CASSEVQGSGNTIYF | TGTGCCAGCAGTGAAGTACAGGGCTCTGGAAACACCATATATTTT | TRBV2 | . | . | 15 | TRBJ1-3
CASARGGRLHF | TGTGCCAGCGCGAGAGGGGGTCGCCTCCACTTT | TRBV7-8 | . | . | 11 | TRBJ1-6
CASSLSDSNNSPLHF | TGTGCCAGCAGCTTAAGTGATTCAAATAATTCACCCCTCCACTTT | TRBV7-9 | once | . | 15 | TRBJ1-6
CASSQALGMNTEAFF | TGTGCCAGCAGCCAAGCTTTGGGAATGAACACTGAAGCTTTCTTT | TRBV14 | . | . | 15 | TRBJ1-1
CASNEGSYSNQPQHF | TGTGCCAGTAACGAAGGTTCTTATAGCAATCAGCCCCAGCATTTT | TRBV19 | . | . | 15 | TRBJ1-5
CASSGGTTQETQYF | TGTGCCAGCAGCGGAGGGACTACCCAAGAGACCCAGTACTTC | TRBV2 | once | TRBD2 | 14 | TRBJ2-5
CASSLPREVPGNTIYF | TGTGCCAGCAGCTTGCCAAGGGAGGTGCCTGGAAACACCATATATTTT | TRBV5-6 | . | . | 16 | TRBJ1-3
CASNNRVNTEAFF | TGTGCCAGCAACAACAGGGTGAACACTGAAGCTTTCTTT | TRBV6-6 | . | . | 13 | TRBJ1-1
CASSQDQGEVYYTF | TGTGCCAGCAGCCAAGATCAAGGGGAGGTATACTACACCTTC | TRBV11-2 | . | . | 14 | TRBJ1-2
CASSKPGYEAFF | TGTGCCAGCAGCAAACCGGGTTATGAAGCTTTCTTT | TRBV5-5 | . | . | 12 | TRBJ1-1
CASSYHGTGGEQYF | TGTGCCAGCAGTTACCATGGGACAGGTGGCGAGCAGTACTTC | TRBV6-5 | medium-sized | TRBD1 | 14 | TRBJ2-7
CASSQEGPNAGGGYYEKLFF | TGCGCCAGCAGCCAAGAAGGTCCTAACGCAGGTGGGGGATATTATGAAAAACTGTTTTTT | TRBV4-3 | . | . | 20 | TRBJ1-4
CASSQDHRGRGSYEQYF | TGTGCCAGCAGCCAAGATCACAGGGGCCGAGGCTCCTACGAGCAGTACTTC | TRBV4-2 | . | TRBD1 | 17 | TRBJ2-7
CASSQGDRANTGELFF | TGCGCCAGCAGCCAAGGAGACAGGGCCAACACCGGGGAGCTGTTTTTT | TRBV4-3 | . | TRBD1 | 16 | TRBJ2-2
CASSIGQGRQYF | TGTGCCAGTAGTATCGGACAGGGGAGGCAGTACTTC | TRBV19 | medium-sized | TRBD1 | 12 | TRBJ2-7
CASRRGTTNEKLFF | TGTGCCAGCAGAAGAGGGACAACTAATGAAAAACTGTTTTTT | TRBV13 | few | . | 14 | TRBJ1-4
CASSQERRGGQRTDTQYF | TGTGCCAGCAGCCAAGAGCGTCGGGGGGGCCAAAGGACAGATACGCAGTATTTT | TRBV7-2 | . | TRBD2 | 18 | TRBJ2-3
CASSQERVGPQHF | TGCGCCAGCAGCCAAGAGAGGGTAGGGCCCCAGCATTTT | TRBV4-1 | . | . | 13 | TRBJ1-5
CASSLDVRAGELFF | TGCGCCAGCAGCTTGGACGTTCGGGCCGGGGAGCTGTTTTTT | TRBV5-1 | . | . | 14 | TRBJ2-2
CASSRAGGPDTQYF | TGTGCCAGCTCTCGGGCGGGGGGCCCAGATACGCAGTATTTT | TRBV7-8 | once | TRBD2 | 14 | TRBJ2-3
CASSLEVGWGAGGCEQYF | TGTGCCAGCAGCTTAGAGGTAGGTTGGGGCGCGGGAGGGTGCGAGCAGTACTTC | TRBV7-9 | . | TRBD2 | 18 | TRBJ2-7
CASRRTVDYEQYF | TGTGCCAGCAGGCGGACAGTGGACTACGAGCAGTACTTC | TRBV27 | . | . | 13 | TRBJ2-7
CASSEIRGSSTDTQYF | TGTGCCAGCAGTGAGATCCGGGGCAGCAGCACAGATACGCAGTATTTT | TRBV25-1 | . | . | 16 | TRBJ2-3
CASSLGRGPGAEQYF | TGCGCCAGCAGCTTGGGAAGGGGGCCAGGCGCCGAGCAGTACTTC | TRBV5-1 | once | TRBD1 | 15 | TRBJ2-7
CASKGTANQPQHF | TGTGCCAGCAAAGGGACAGCTAATCAGCCCCAGCATTTT | TRBV2 | . | TRBD1 | 13 | TRBJ1-5
CASSTTRAQSEEAFF | TGTGCCAGTAGTACCACACGGGCTCAATCAGAAGAAGCTTTCTTT | TRBV19 | . | . | 15 | TRBJ1-1
CASSLARDRDTGELFF | TGTGCCAGCAGCTTGGCCCGGGACAGGGACACCGGGGAGCTGTTTTTT | TRBV5-4 | . | TRBD1 | 16 | TRBJ2-2
CASSHGTHEQYF | TGCGCCAGCAGTCACGGTACCCACGAGCAGTACTTC | TRBV23-1 | once | . | 12 | TRBJ2-7
CASIRGANTEAFF | TGTGCCAGTATTAGGGGGGCGAACACTGAAGCTTTCTTT | TRBV19 | . | . | 13 | TRBJ1-1
CASVQARHRGRGQDEQYF | TGTGCCAGCGTCCAAGCACGACACAGGGGGCGCGGACAGGACGAGCAGTACTTC | TRBV21-1 | . | . | 18 | TRBJ2-7
CASSFDGRGGTQYF | TGTGCCAGCAGTTTTGACGGCCGGGGGGGGACCCAGTACTTC | TRBV27 | . | TRBD2 | 14 | TRBJ2-5
CASSGGPYEQYF | TGCGCCAGCAGCGGGGGGCCCTACGAGCAGTACTTC | TRBV4-1 | . | . | 12 | TRBJ2-7
CASRPPSRGRAFF | TGTGCCAGCAGACCTCCCTCCCGAGGGCGGGCTTTCTTT | TRBV6-5 | . | . | 13 | TRBJ1-1
CASSESYRGRSSTEAFF | TGTGCCAGCAGTGAAAGCTACAGGGGAAGGTCGAGCACTGAAGCTTTCTTT | TRBV6-1 | few | TRBD1 | 17 | TRBJ1-1
CASSPSKITGELFF | TGTGCCAGCAGCCCCTCGAAGATCACCGGGGAGCTGTTTTTT | TRBV7-2 | few | . | 14 | TRBJ2-2
CASSLQGLHTQYF | TGCGCCAGCAGCTTACAGGGGCTGCATACGCAGTATTTT | TRBV5-1 | . | TRBD1 | 13 | TRBJ2-3
CASKQGGSDTQYF | TGTGCCAGCAAACAGGGGGGGAGTGATACGCAGTATTTT | TRBV2 | . | . | 13 | TRBJ2-3
CASSLGRYSGNTIYF | TGTGCCAGTAGTTTGGGGCGCTACTCTGGAAACACCATATATTTT | TRBV19 | . | . | 15 | TRBJ1-3
CASSSYSGTGDLSYYGYTF | TGTGCCAGCAGCTCATACTCCGGGACAGGGGACCTCTCTTACTATGGCTACACCTTC | TRBV7-2 | few | TRBD1 | 19 | TRBJ1-2
CASSLWTSGAQETQYF | TGCGCCAGCAGCCTTTGGACTAGCGGGGCGCAAGAGACCCAGTACTTC | TRBV5-1 | . | TRBD2 | 16 | TRBJ2-5
CASSEDLRANVLTF | TGTGCCAGCAGTGAAGATCTAAGGGCCAACGTCCTGACTTTC | TRBV6-1 | . | . | 14 | TRBJ2-6
CASREQGRDYNEQFF | TGCGCCAGCAGGGAACAGGGAAGGGACTACAATGAGCAGTTCTTC | TRBV5-1 | . | . | 15 | TRBJ2-1
CASSQRGTNGYTF | TGTGCCAGCAGCCAACGCGGGACAAATGGCTACACCTTC | TRBV6-5 | . | . | 13 | TRBJ1-2
CAIARGANNYGYTF | TGTGCCATAGCCCGGGGGGCTAACAACTATGGCTACACCTTC | TRBV6-6 | . | . | 14 | TRBJ1-2
CASSEGGSTRQYF | TGTGCCAGCAGTGAAGGGGGTTCTACGAGGCAGTACTTC | TRBV2 | . | . | 13 | TRBJ2-7